Below are 24 T cell receptor beta chains sequenced from a single sample in a study of T cells expressing NK-cell markers. TCRdb re-called the 5' RACE reads; every CDR3 protein appears as one record, without DNA. The sample includes fewer than 400,000 distinct CDR3 sequences. The sample was blood T cells: a sorted CD56 or NKG2C T cell subset, CD4+ or CD8+ T cells, or bulk PBMC T cells (not recorded which). Receptor source: a woman aged 50 to 60 in good health.

J is TRBJ2-5 and V is TRBV29-1; checking the TCRdb D call of TRBD2 is not possible without DNA. CDR1 SQVTM and CDR2 ANQGSEA come from the germline V gene. The CDR3 sequence is 16 residues long. CDR3 region: CSVEGLAGGRQETQYF. Full variable domain (outside the CDR3, taken from reference TRBV29-1 and TRBJ2-5): SAVISQKPSRDICQRGTSLTIQCQVDSQVTMMFWYRQQPGQSLTLIATANQGSEATYESGFVIDKFPISRPNLTFSTLTVSNMSPEDSSIYLCSVEGLAGGRQETQYFGPGTRLLVL.

The chain employs TRBV10-3 and TRBJ2-4. The CDR3 spans 13 residues. The germline CDR1 and CDR2 sequences are ENHRY and SYGVKD. The CDR3 is CAISESSKNIQYF.

The J gene is TRBJ2-3, the V gene TRBV7-9; TCRdb's D call, TRBD2, is unchecked because there is no DNA. Germline V gene data show CDR1 as SEHNR and CDR2 as FQNEAQ (reference sequence). This CDR3 region has 15 residues. The chain's CDR3 is CASSFSGRAPDTQYF. The full variable domain, rest sourced from reference TRBV7-9 and TRBJ2-3, is DTGVSQNPRHKITKRGQNVTFRCDPISEHNRLYWYRQTLGQGPEFLTYFQNEAQLEKSRLLSDRFSAERPKGSFSTLEIQRTEQGDSAMYLCASSFSGRAPDTQYFGPGTRLTVL.

The gene calls are TRBV4-1 and TRBJ1-6; the TCRdb call, TRBD1, lacks DNA for checking. Germline CDR1 reads MGHRA; CDR2 reads YSYEKL. The CDR3 totals 14 residues. The chain's CDR3 is CASSKGQLNSPLHF.

The CDR3 spells CASSPDRGWVNEQFF. The chain has TRBV7-9 and TRBJ2-1; TCRdb names TRBD1, which stays unverified in the absence of DNA. Germline CDR1 reads SEHNR; CDR2 reads FQNEAQ (reference sequence). This CDR3 contains 15 residues.

This chain connects TRBV7-8 to TRBJ1-1; TCRdb selects TRBD1, and the lack of DNA leaves this call unchecked. CDR1 is SGHVS and CDR2 is FQNEAQ in the germline V gene. The CDR3 contains 14 residues. CDR3 region: CASSSGQGNTEAFF.

The V gene is TRBV27, the J gene TRBJ2-1; without DNA, the TCRdb call of TRBD2 cannot be checked. This CDR3 contains 15 residues. Per germline, CDR1 MNHEY and CDR2 SMNVEV (reference sequence). This chain's CDR3 is CASSPRTRTYNEQFF.

The chain has TRBV7-9 and TRBJ2-3; TCRdb's D call, TRBD2, is unchecked because there is no DNA. The CDR3 loop spans 16 amino acids. Per germline, CDR1 SEHNR and CDR2 FQNEAQ (reference sequence). CDR3 sequence reads: CASTSPASPDTDTQYF. Full variable domain (outside the CDR3, taken from reference TRBV7-9 and TRBJ2-3): DTGVSQNPRHKITKRGQNVTFRCDPISEHNRLYWYRQTLGQGPEFLTYFQNEAQLEKSRLLSDRFSAERPKGSFSTLEIQRTEQGDSAMYLCASTSPASPDTDTQYFGPGTRLTVL.

The rearrangement uses TRBV4-1 and TRBJ1-3; the D gene TCRdb calls, TRBD1, cannot be checked with no DNA. CDR3 size: 16 residues. Per germline, CDR1 MGHRA and CDR2 YSYEKL. The CDR3 loop is CASSRQEGASGNTIYF.

The J gene is TRBJ2-2, the V gene TRBV7-6; TCRdb reports TRBD1, a call that lacks DNA to check it against. CDR3 length: 16 residues. CDR1 and CDR2 from the germline V gene are SGHVS and FNYEAQ. The CDR3 spells CASSYRDRSNTGELFF.

J is TRBJ2-1 and V is TRBV11-3; TCRdb's assignment of TRBD1 cannot be checked, as there is no DNA. CDR1 and CDR2 from the germline V gene are SGHNT and YENEEA. The CDR3 is 12 amino acids. The CDR3 sequence is CASSSDVLKQFF.

The chain links TRBV7-9 to TRBJ1-1; the TCRdb D gene call, TRBD1, has no DNA to confirm it. CDR3 length equals 15 residues. Germline assignment: CDR1 SEHNR and CDR2 FQNEAQ (reference sequence). The CDR3 sequence is CASSPVGGLNTEAFF.

The chain has TRBV27 and TRBJ1-4; absent DNA, TCRdb's TRBD1 call cannot be checked. Germline CDR1 and CDR2: MNHEY and SMNVEV (reference sequence). The CDR3 sequence is 15 residues long. The CDR3 reads CASSSQQGKSEKLFF.

V usage is TRBV25-1 and J usage is TRBJ2-1; TCRdb designates TRBD1, a call that cannot be tested without DNA. Germline V gene data show CDR1 as MGHDK and CDR2 as SYGVNS. CDR3 length equals 15 residues. The CDR3 region is CASSMGAISYNEQFF.

The chain combines TRBV6-5 with TRBJ2-1; with no DNA, the TCRdb D assignment of TRBD2 cannot be verified. The CDR3 has 14 amino acids. Germline lookup yields CDR1 MNHEY and CDR2 SVGAGI. CDR3 loop: CASSYSGAGGLGFF.

The CDR3 spells CASSGLHGGGYTF. This sequence joins TRBV6-1 and TRBJ1-2. Germline values: CDR1 MNHNS, CDR2 SASEGT. The CDR3 contains 13 residues.

This sequence joins TRBV12-3 or TRBV12-4 and TRBJ1-3. The CDR3 has 11 residues. The CDR3 protein is CASSPINTIYF.

The chain carries TRBV5-1 and TRBJ2-1. CDR1 and CDR2 (germline): SGHRS, YFSETQ. The CDR3 loop spans 14 amino acids. CDR3 protein: CASSLALQDGEQFF.

This chain links TRBV3-1 with TRBJ2-5. The germline V gene has CDR1 LGHDT and CDR2 YNNKEL (reference sequence). The CDR3 is made up of 15 amino acids. The CDR3 protein is CASSQGPLIGETQYF.

The CDR3 region is CASSLEWRSLPDTQYF. The chain carries TRBV27 and TRBJ2-3. The germline CDR1 and CDR2 sequences are MNHEY and SMNVEV (reference sequence). The CDR3 loop spans 16 amino acids.

This chain joins TRBV12-3 or TRBV12-4 and TRBJ1-1; no DNA is available, so the TRBD1 call from TCRdb remains unchecked. The CDR3 runs to 16 residues. CDR3 protein: CASSLLGAGVNTEAFF.

V is TRBV29-1 and J is TRBJ2-1. CDR3 length: 11 residues. Germline V CDR1 and CDR2: SQVTM, ANQGSEA. CDR3 in amino acids: CSVDVVKEQFF.

The chain carries TRBV29-1 and TRBJ2-3; as DNA is missing, the TRBD2 call by TCRdb cannot be tested. Germline assignment: CDR1 SQVTM and CDR2 ANQGSEA. CDR3 length equals 15 residues. The CDR3 sequence: CSTMGGTSGSDTQYF.

This rearrangement joins TRBV6-6 to TRBJ1-1. Germline CDR1 reads MNHNY; CDR2 reads SVGAGI (reference sequence). The CDR3 is 14 residues long. The CDR3 sequence: CASSDSGRRTEAFF.